This TCR beta chain was profiled in a study of T-cell reconstitution after alpha-beta-depleted transplantation in children. With V trimmed by 3 bases and J by 3 bases, 13 bases remained unmatched. Germline V lookup: CDR1 GTSNPN, CDR2 SVGIG (reference sequence). This CDR3 is built from 18 residues. Unique molecular identifiers were incorporated when the TCRbeta library was constructed. A single record per CDR3 protein comes from TCRdb applying MiXCR to the PCR reads. The data hold 200,000 to 250,000 distinct CDR3 sequences, with roughly 9% observed a single time. This clonotype has more than one count but fewer than ten.

The clonotype was recovered from a human donor who donated a stem cell graft to a child with acute lymphoblastic leukemia. The specimen was PBMCs from the stem cell graft donor, collected from the stem cell graft. The chain recombines TRBV30 with TRBJ2-7; TRBD2 agrees at 14 bases. CDR3 sequence: CAWRTLPGLAGDHYEQYF. CDR3 coding DNA: TGTGCCTGGAGGACCCTACCGGGACTAGCGGGGGACCACTACGAGCAGTACTTC.